These 2 T cell receptor beta chains share one sample of origin, sequenced in a study of cytomegalovirus exposure and HLA in healthy donors. The table came from immunoSEQ multiplex PCR; TCRdb's copy has only in-frame clones and leaves some out. The sample consists of approximately 150,000 clones, around four fifths of them appearing once. What was sequenced was PBMCs. The receptor set was obtained from a man under 40 in good health and CMV-seropositive.

The chain links TRBV27 to TRBJ2-7; 9 bases are a match to TRBD1. Germline V gene sequence: CDR1 MNHEY, CDR2 SMNVEV (reference sequence). The CDR3 extends over 17 amino acids. V was pared by 2 bases and J by 2 bases, with 10 bases of the junction left unmatched. The CDR3 loop is CASSLQTGTGLPYEQYF. The CDR3 DNA is TGTGCCAGCAGTTTACAAACCGGGACAGGGCTTCCCTACGAGCAGTACTTC.

This rearrangement joins TRBV5-1 to TRBJ2-7, with 10 bases that match TRBD1. Germline lookup yields CDR1 SGHRS and CDR2 YFSETQ. The CDR3 extends over 14 amino acids. V lost 4 bases, J lost 6 bases, and 7 bases stayed unmatched. The chain's CDR3 is CASSPGQGGSEQYF. CDR3 DNA sequence: TGCGCCAGCAGCCCTGGACAGGGGGGCTCCGAGCAGTACTTC.